The entry that follows covers one T cell receptor (beta chain) sequence. Its antigen is currently unknown. This entry belongs to a study of human thymus T cells. General study points: Unrelated individuals were reported by related research to share highly overlapping thymic repertoires. Thymic and blood repertoires seemed to show skewed V and J gene use.

Here immunoSEQ multiplex PCR was the method, and the copy in TCRdb shows in-frame clones only, minus some. The data contain roughly 120,000 clones, around 94% of them seen just once; the ten biggest clones take up roughly 0.024%. The CDR3 covers 17 residues. V was clipped by 1 base and J by 6 bases, with 23 bases between them. CDR1 is SGHRS and CDR2 is YFSETQ in the germline V gene. It was from resections taken during corrective heart surgery that the thymus tissue came. Immunologically healthy infants in Finland undergoing congenital heart defect surgery were the donors. The rearrangement uses TRBV5-1 and TRBJ2-7; D could derive from TRBD1 or TRBD2 (5 bases each). The specimen was thymus tissue. This sequence was found in a boy less than two years old with a congenital heart defect but otherwise immunologically healthy. CDR3: CASSLPRDGGIGVEQYF. The CDR3 DNA reads as TGCGCCAGCAGCTTGCCTAGGGACGGCGGAATTGGGGTCGAGCAGTACTTC. The full variable domain, its missing parts supplied by reference TRBV5-1 and TRBJ2-7, is KAGVTQTPRYLIKTRGQQVTLSCSPISGHRSVSWYQQTPGQGLQFLFEYFSETQRNKGNFPGRFSGRQFSNSRSEMNVSTLELGDSALYLCASSLPRDGGIGVEQYFGPGTRLTVT.